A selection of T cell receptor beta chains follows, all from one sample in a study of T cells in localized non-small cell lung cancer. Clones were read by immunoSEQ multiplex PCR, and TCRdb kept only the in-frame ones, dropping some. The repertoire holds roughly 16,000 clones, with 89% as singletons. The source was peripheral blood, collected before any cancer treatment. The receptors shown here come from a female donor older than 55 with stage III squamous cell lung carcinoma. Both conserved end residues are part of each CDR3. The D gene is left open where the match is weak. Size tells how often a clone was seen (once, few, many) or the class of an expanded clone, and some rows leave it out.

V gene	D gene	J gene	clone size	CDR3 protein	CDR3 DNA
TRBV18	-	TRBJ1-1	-	CASSSIQGRNTEAFF	TGTGCCAGCTCATCAATCCAGGGACGGAACACTGAAGCTTTCTTT
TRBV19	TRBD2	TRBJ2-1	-	CASTLGLAGTGEQFF	TGTGCCAGTACCCTGGGACTAGCGGGGACGGGGGAGCAGTTCTTC
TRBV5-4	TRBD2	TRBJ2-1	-	CASSRRTSGGYNEQFF	TGTGCCAGCAGCCGTCGGACTAGCGGGGGCTACAATGAGCAGTTCTTC
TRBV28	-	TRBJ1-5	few	CATRNTLLQPQHF	TGTGCCACCAGAAATACCTTACTACAGCCCCAGCATTTT
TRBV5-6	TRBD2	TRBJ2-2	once	CASSFSGRRHGELFF	TGTGCCAGCAGCTTTAGCGGGAGAAGGCACGGGGAGCTGTTTTTT
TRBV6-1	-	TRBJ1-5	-	CASSFERGQPQHF	TGTGCCAGCAGCTTTGAAAGGGGGCAGCCCCAGCATTTT
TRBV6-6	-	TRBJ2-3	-	CASSTSGHNSTDTQYF	TGTGCCAGCAGTACCTCCGGACATAATAGCACAGATACGCAGTATTTT
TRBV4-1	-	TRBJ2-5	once	CASSPGTARETQYF	TGCGCCAGCAGCCCCGGGACCGCTCGGGAGACCCAGTACTTC
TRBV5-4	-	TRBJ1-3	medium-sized	CASSLDPGNTIYF	TGTGCCAGCAGCTTGGACCCCGGAAACACCATATATTTT
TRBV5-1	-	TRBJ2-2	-	CASSLQVANTGELFF	TGCGCCAGCAGCTTACAGGTCGCGAACACCGGGGAGCTGTTTTTT
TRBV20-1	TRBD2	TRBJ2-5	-	CTMGRGETQYF	TGCACCATGGGGAGGGGAGAGACCCAGTACTTC
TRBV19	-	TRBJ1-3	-	CASTPSPAGNTIYF	TGTGCCAGTACCCCCTCCCCGGCAGGAAACACCATATATTTT
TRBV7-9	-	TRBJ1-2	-	CASSSTGHDGYTF	TGTGCCAGCAGCTCCACCGGGCACGATGGCTACACCTTC
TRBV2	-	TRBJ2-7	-	CATSAQGSSYEQYF	TGTGCCACCTCGGCACAGGGAAGCTCCTACGAGCAGTACTTC
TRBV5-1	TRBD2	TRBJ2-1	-	CASSPGLAGGRSYNEQFF	TGCGCCAGCAGCCCAGGACTAGCGGGAGGGAGAAGCTACAATGAGCAGTTCTTC
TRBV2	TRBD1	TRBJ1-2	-	CASTQTGVNYGYTF	TGTGCCAGCACTCAGACAGGGGTAAACTATGGCTACACCTTC
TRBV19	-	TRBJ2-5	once	CASSTYSPQVKYF	TGTGCCAGTAGTACGTACTCGCCCCAGGTCAAGTACTTC
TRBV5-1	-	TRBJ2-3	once	CASSYPSGRSTDTQYF	TGCGCCAGCAGCTATCCCTCGGGGAGAAGCACAGATACGCAGTATTTT
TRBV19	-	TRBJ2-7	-	CASRETVFPYEQYF	TGTGCCAGTAGGGAGACAGTTTTTCCCTACGAGCAGTACTTC
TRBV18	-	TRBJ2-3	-	CASSPGAGTSTDTQYF	TGTGCCAGCTCACCTGGGGCGGGGACTAGCACAGATACGCAGTATTTT
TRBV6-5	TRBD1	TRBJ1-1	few	CASSPTGATEAFF	TGTGCCAGCAGTCCAACAGGGGCCACTGAAGCTTTCTTT
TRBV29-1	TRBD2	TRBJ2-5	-	CSAGGGAMGETQYF	TGCAGCGCAGGCGGGGGGGCGATGGGAGAGACCCAGTACTTC
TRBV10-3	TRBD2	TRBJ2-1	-	CAISELAGIYEQFF	TGTGCCATCAGTGAACTAGCGGGAATCTATGAGCAGTTCTTC
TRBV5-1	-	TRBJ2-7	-	CASSLSTIYEQYF	TGCGCCAGCAGCCTCTCCACTATCTACGAGCAGTACTTC
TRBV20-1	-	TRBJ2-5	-	CSAAGEETQYF	TGCAGTGCGGCAGGGGAAGAGACCCAGTACTTC
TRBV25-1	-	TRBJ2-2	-	CAARRGDTGELFF	TGTGCCGCCCGGCGCGGGGACACCGGGGAGCTGTTTTTT
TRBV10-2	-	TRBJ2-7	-	CASSEIPRAEQYF	TGCGCCAGCAGTGAAATCCCTAGGGCCGAGCAGTACTTC
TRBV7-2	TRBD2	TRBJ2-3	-	CASSLAGLGRGTDTQYF	TGTGCCAGCAGCTTAGCGGGACTAGGAAGGGGTACAGATACGCAGTATTTT
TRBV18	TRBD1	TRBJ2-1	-	CASRTGVYNEQFF	TGTGCCAGTCGGACAGGGGTCTACAATGAGCAGTTCTTC
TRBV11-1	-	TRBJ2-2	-	CASSPTNTGELFF	TGTGCCAGCAGCCCGACAAACACCGGGGAGCTGTTTTTT
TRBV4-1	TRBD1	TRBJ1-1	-	CASSQDPGGLDTEAFF	TGCGCCAGCAGCCAAGATCCAGGGGGCTTGGACACTGAAGCTTTCTTT
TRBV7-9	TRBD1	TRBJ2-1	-	CASSLARQGENEQFF	TGTGCCAGCAGCTTAGCTAGGCAGGGGGAGAATGAGCAGTTCTTC
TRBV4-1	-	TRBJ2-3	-	CASSVGLRADTQYF	TGCGCCAGCAGCGTGGGACTGAGGGCAGATACGCAGTATTTT
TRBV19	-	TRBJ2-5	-	CASSSRLGPQETQYF	TGTGCCAGTAGTTCCAGACTCGGCCCCCAAGAGACCCAGTACTTC
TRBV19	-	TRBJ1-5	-	CASSGAQRGQPQHF	TGTGCCAGTAGCGGGGCCCAGCGAGGTCAGCCCCAGCATTTT
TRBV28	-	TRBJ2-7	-	CASNGKGFSEQYF	TGTGCCAGCAACGGGAAAGGGTTTTCCGAGCAGTACTTC
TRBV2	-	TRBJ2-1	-	CASSLTTFEQFF	TGTGCCAGCAGTCTCACGACTTTTGAGCAGTTCTTC
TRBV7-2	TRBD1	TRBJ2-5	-	CASSLSGQGAPRETQYF	TGTGCCAGCAGCTTAAGCGGACAGGGGGCGCCCCGGGAGACCCAGTACTTC
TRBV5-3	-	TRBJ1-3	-	CARSFSAARGNGNTIYF	TGTGCCAGAAGCTTCTCAGCCGCGCGGGGGAACGGAAACACCATATATTTT
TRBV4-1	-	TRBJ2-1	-	CASSPHASGIFSEQFF	TGCGCCAGCAGCCCTCACGCATCCGGTATCTTCAGTGAGCAGTTCTTC
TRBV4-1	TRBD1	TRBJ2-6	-	CASSQEGTGGAGANVLTF	TGCGCCAGCAGCCAAGAGGGGACAGGGGGCGCAGGGGCCAACGTCCTGACTTTC
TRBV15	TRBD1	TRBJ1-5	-	CATSTQGGLSNQPQHF	TGTGCCACCAGCACACAGGGGGGACTTAGCAATCAGCCCCAGCATTTT
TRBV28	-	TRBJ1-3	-	CAIGTASSGNTIYF	TGTGCAATAGGAACAGCAAGTTCTGGAAACACCATATATTTT